This T cell receptor (beta chain) was sequenced in a study of T cell responses to AZD1222 COVID-19 vaccine. The assay was immunoSEQ multiplex PCR, and TCRdb's table has in-frame clones only and misses some. The data hold 150,000 to 200,000 clones, with around 92% observed a single time. The germline CDR1 and CDR2 sequences are SGHTA and FQGNSA. The CDR3 has 16 residues. The ends were cut back, 1 base at V and 4 bases at J, with 17 bases in the middle. The genes are TRBV7-2 and TRBJ2-7; weak D call: TRBD1 (6 bases). The material was peripheral blood, obtained on day 0 of AZD1222 vaccination. The receptor comes from an adult in good health. For the CDR3, the DNA is TGTGCCAGCAGCTTAGGGGGATTGGGGGCGATTTACGAGCAGTACTTC. Translation gives CASSLGGLGAIYEQYF.